This T cell receptor beta chain was sequenced for a study of T cell repertoires in cytomegalovirus infection. With regard to this clonotype: At one end, the junction sequence differs from germline, possibly due to a read error.

TCRdb re-called the reads with MiXCR, one entry per CDR3 protein. This sample has about 150,000 distinct CDR3 sequences, with 23% found just once. This CDR3 is 13 amino acids long. Germline loops: CDR1 DFQATT, CDR2 SNEGSKA (reference sequence). Sequenced sample: PBMCs. The V and J genes are TRBV20-1 and TRBJ1-2; 8 positions agree with TRBD1. The clonotype comes from a human donor in good health (CMV status not recorded). Some clones in this sample may be carry-over from other donors' samples. The CDR3 loop reads CSARDRGGYGYTF. The CDR3 nucleotides are TGCAGTGCCAGAGACAGGGGTGGCTATGGCTACACCTTC.